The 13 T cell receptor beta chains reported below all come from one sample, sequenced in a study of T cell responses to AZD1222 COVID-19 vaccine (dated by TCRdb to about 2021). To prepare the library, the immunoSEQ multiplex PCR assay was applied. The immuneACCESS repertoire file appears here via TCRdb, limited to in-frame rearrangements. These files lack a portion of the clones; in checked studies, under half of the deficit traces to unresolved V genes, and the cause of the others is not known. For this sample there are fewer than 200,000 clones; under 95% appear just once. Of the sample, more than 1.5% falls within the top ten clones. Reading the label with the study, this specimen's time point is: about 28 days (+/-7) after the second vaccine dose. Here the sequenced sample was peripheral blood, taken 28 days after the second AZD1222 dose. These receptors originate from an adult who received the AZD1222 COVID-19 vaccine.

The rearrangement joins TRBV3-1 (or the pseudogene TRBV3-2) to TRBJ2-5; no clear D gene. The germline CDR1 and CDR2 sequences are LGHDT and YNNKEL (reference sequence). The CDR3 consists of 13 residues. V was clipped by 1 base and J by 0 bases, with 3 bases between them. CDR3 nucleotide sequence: TGTGCCAGCAGCCAAGTTAACCAAGAGACCCAGTACTTC. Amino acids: CASSQVNQETQYF.

The CDR3 DNA reads as TGTGCCACAGGGACTAGCGGAACCTACGAGCAGTACTTC. Encoded protein: CATGTSGTYEQYF. The chain uses TRBV9 and TRBJ2-7; 11 nucleotides line up with TRBD2. Germline V gene sequence: CDR1 SGDLS, CDR2 YYNGEE. V dropped 9 bases and J dropped 2; count of bases not matched to a gene: 4. This CDR3 spans 13 amino acids.

Here the CDR3 reads CASSLSVGMDGYTF. Here the CDR3 DNA reads TGTGCCAGCAGCTTATCGGTAGGGATGGATGGCTACACCTTC. This chain joins TRBV7-9 and TRBJ1-2; D ambiguous. Germline-derived CDR1 and CDR2 are SEHNR and FQNEAQ (reference sequence). This CDR3 comprises 14 residues. Trimming removed 2 bases from V and 6 bases from J, with 13 bases in between.

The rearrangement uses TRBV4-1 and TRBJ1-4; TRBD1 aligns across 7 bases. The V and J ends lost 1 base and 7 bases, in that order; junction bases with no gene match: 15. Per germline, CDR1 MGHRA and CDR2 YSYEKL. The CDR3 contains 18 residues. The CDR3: CASSQVFTPGQSFEKLFF. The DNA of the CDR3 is TGCGCCAGCAGCCAAGTCTTTACCCCGGGACAGTCCTTTGAAAAACTGTTTTTT.

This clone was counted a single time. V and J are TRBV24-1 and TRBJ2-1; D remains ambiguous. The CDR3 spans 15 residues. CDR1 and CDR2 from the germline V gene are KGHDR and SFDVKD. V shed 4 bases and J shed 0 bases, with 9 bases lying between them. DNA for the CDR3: TGTGCCACCAGTGACAGACTGAGCTCCTACAATGAGCAGTTCTTC. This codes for CATSDRLSSYNEQFF.

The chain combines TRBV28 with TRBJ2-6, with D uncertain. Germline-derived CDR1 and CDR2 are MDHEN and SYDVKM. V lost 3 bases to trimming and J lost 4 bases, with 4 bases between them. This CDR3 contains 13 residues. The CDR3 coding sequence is TGTGCCAGCAGTTTTGCGGGGGCCAACGTCCTGACTTTC. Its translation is CASSFAGANVLTF.

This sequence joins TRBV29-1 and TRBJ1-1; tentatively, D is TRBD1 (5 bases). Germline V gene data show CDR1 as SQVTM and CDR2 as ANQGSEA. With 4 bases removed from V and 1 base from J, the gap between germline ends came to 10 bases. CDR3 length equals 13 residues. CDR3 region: CSVVEGPNTEAFF. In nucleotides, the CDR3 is TGCAGCGTTGTGGAGGGGCCGAACACTGAAGCTTTCTTT.

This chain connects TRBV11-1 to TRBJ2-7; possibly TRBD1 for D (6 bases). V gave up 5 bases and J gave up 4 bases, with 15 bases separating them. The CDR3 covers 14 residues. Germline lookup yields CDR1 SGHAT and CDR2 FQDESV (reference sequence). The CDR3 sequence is CASSPPDRLYEQYF. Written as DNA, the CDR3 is TGTGCCAGCAGCCCCCCGGACAGATTGTACGAGCAGTACTTC.

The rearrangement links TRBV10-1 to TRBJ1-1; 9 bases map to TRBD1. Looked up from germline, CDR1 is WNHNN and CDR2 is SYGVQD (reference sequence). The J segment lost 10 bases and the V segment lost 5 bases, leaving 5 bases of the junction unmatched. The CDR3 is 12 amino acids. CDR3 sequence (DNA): TGCGCCAGCAGTCCTGAGACAGGGGGAGCTTTCTTT. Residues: CASSPETGGAFF.

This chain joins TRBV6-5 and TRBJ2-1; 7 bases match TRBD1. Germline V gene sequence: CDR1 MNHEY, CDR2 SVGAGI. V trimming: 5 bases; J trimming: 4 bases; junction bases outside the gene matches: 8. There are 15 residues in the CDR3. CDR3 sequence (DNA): TGTGCCAGCAGTCTATCGGACAGGCCTTACAATGAGCAGTTCTTC. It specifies CASSLSDRPYNEQFF.

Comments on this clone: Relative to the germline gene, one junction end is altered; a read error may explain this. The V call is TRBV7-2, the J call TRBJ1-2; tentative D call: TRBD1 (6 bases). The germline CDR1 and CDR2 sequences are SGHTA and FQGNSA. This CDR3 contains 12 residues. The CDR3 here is CASSLGQAAGAF. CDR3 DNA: TGTGCCAGCAGCTTAGGGCAGGCCGCGGGGGCTTTC.

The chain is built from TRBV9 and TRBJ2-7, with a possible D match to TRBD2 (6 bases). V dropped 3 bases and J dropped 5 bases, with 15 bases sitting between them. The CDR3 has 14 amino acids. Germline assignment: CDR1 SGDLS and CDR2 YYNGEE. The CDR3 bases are TGTGCCAGCAGCGCGGGAGATCAACCTCACGAGCAGTACTTC. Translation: CASSAGDQPHEQYF.

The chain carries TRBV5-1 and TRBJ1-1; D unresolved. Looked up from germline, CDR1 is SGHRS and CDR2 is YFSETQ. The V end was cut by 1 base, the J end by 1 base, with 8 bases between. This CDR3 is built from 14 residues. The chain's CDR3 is CASSLSLTNTEAFF. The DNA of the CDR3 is TGCGCCAGCAGCTTGTCGCTGACGAACACTGAAGCTTTCTTT.